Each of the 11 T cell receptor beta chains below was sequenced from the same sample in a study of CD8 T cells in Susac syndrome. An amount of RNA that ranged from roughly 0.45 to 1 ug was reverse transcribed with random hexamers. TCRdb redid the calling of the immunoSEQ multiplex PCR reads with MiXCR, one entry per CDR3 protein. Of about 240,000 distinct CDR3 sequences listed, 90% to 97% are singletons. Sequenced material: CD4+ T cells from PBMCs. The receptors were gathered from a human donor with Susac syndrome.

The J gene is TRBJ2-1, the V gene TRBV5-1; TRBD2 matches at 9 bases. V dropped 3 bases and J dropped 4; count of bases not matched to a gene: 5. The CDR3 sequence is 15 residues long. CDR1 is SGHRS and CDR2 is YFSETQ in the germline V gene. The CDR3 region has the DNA TGCGCCAGCAGCTCTGGGACTAGCTTTTACAATGAGCAGTTCTTC. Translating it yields CASSSGTSFYNEQFF.

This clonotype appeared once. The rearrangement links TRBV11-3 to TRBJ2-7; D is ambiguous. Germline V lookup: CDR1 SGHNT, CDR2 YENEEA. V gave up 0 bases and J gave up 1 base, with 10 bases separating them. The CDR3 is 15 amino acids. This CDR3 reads CASSLDIHRSYEQYF. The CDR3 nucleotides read TGTGCCAGCAGCTTAGATATACACCGTTCCTACGAGCAGTACTTC.

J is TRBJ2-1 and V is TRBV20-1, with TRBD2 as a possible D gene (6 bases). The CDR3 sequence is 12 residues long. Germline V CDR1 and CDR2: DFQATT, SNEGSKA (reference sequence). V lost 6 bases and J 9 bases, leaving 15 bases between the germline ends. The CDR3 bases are TGCAGTGCGCCGGACATGGGGGGTGAGCAGTTCTTC. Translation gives CSAPDMGGEQFF.

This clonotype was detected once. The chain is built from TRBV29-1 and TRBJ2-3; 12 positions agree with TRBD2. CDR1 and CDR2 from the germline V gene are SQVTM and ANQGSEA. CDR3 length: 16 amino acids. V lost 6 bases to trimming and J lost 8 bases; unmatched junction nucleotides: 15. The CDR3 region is CSVVGTSGPNLATQYF. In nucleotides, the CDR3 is TGCAGCGTAGTCGGGACTAGCGGGCCGAATTTAGCTACGCAGTATTTT.

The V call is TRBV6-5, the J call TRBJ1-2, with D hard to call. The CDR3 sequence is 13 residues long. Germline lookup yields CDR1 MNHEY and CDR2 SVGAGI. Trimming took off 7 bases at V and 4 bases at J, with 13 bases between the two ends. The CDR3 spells CASTSWPPYGYTF. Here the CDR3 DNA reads TGTGCCAGCACAAGTTGGCCGCCCTATGGCTACACCTTC.

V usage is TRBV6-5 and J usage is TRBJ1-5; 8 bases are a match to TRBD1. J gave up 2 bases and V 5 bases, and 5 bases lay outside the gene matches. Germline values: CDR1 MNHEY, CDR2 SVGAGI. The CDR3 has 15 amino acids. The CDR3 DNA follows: TGTGCCAGCAGTCCGACAGGGGCCCGCAATCAGCCCCAGCATTTT. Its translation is CASSPTGARNQPQHF.

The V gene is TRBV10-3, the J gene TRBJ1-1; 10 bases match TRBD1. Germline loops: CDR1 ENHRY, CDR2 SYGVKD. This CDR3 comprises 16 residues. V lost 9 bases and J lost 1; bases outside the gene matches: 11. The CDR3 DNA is TGTGCCATTCGCGCCGGGACAGGGGCGGGGAACACTGAAGCTTTCTTT. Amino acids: CAIRAGTGAGNTEAFF.

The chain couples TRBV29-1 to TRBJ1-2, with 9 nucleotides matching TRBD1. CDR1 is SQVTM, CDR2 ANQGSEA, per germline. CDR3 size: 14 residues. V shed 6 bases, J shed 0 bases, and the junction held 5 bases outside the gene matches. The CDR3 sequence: CSVLYRGPNYGYTF. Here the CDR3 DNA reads TGCAGCGTATTGTACAGGGGGCCTAACTATGGCTACACCTTC.

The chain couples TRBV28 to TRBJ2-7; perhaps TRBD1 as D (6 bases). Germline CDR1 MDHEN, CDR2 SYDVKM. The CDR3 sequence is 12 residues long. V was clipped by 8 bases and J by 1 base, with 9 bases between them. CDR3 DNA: TGTGCCAGCCAACAGGGTTCCTACGAGCAGTACTTC. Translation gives CASQQGSYEQYF.

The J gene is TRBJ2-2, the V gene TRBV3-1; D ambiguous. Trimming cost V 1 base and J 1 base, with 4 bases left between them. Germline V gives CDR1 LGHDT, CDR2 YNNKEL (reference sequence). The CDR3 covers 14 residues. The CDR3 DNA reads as TGTGCCAGCAGCCAAGTTCAGAACACCGGGGAGCTGTTTTTT. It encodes CASSQVQNTGELFF.

CDR3 coding DNA: TGCGCCAGCCAGCCTGCTCCTGGTACGAACCCCAATGAGCAGTTCTTC. It encodes CASQPAPGTNPNEQFF. This chain joins TRBV5-1 and TRBJ2-1; D ambiguous. V was clipped by 7 bases and J by 6 bases, with 23 bases between them. CDR1 and CDR2 (germline): SGHRS, YFSETQ. The CDR3 runs to 16 residues.